The 32 T cell receptor beta chains presented below share a single source sample, sequenced in a study of blood T cell repertoires in COVID-19. The data were produced by immunoSEQ multiplex PCR, yet TCRdb's version contains in-frame clones alone and is incomplete. This table holds about 240,000 clones, roughly 90% found once. The material sequenced was PBMCs or T cells enriched from blood (not recorded which). All receptors derive from a woman in her thirties with acute COVID-19.

J is TRBJ2-3 and V is TRBV10-2, with 7 bases fitting TRBD2. The germline V gene has CDR1 WSHSY and CDR2 SAAADI. CDR3 size: 13 residues. V lost 6 bases to trimming and J lost 4 bases; unmatched junction nucleotides: 4. CDR3 residues: CASRGGNPDTQYF. CDR3 DNA: TGCGCCAGCAGGGGGGGGAACCCAGATACGCAGTATTTT.

In its sample, this clone was seen once. The chain uses TRBV14 and TRBJ2-1; 12 bases map to TRBD2. The CDR3 has 18 residues. Germline V gene lookup returns CDR1 SGHDN and CDR2 FVKESK. Unmatched junction bases numbered 7, after V lost 4 bases and J lost 0 bases. CDR3 protein: CASSPRTSGIPSYNEQFF. The CDR3 nucleotides are TGTGCCAGCAGCCCCCGGACTAGCGGGATCCCCTCCTACAATGAGCAGTTCTTC.

The genes are TRBV13 and TRBJ1-2; 8 bases are shared with TRBD1. The ends lost 5 bases at V and 3 bases at J; junction bases unmatched: 11. There are 16 residues in the CDR3. Germline assignment: CDR1 PRHDT and CDR2 FYEKMQ (reference sequence). The chain's CDR3 is CASSLSRDRYHYGYTF. CDR3 DNA sequence: TGTGCCAGCAGCCTCTCCCGGGACAGGTATCACTATGGCTACACCTTC.

The V and J genes are TRBV7-6 and TRBJ2-5; D remains ambiguous. Germline V gene data show CDR1 as SGHVS and CDR2 as FNYEAQ. Trimming stripped 5 bases from V and 3 bases from J, with 16 bases between. The CDR3 covers 15 residues. The CDR3 here is CASSHHVEEKETQYF. As DNA, the CDR3 is TGTGCCAGCAGCCATCACGTTGAGGAGAAAGAGACCCAGTACTTC.

This chain joins TRBV7-9 and TRBJ2-7, with TRBD1 identical over 7 bases. CDR3 length equals 12 residues. Unmatched junction bases numbered 9, after V lost 6 bases and J lost 10 bases. CDR1 and CDR2 (germline): SEHNR, FQNEAQ (reference sequence). The CDR3 is CASSSTGSLQYF. The CDR3, as DNA: TGTGCCAGCAGTTCGACAGGGAGTCTCCAGTACTTC.

This chain connects TRBV20-1 to TRBJ2-1, with 8 bases identical to TRBD1. The CDR3 is made up of 10 amino acids. Unmatched junction bases numbered 3, after V lost 5 bases and J lost 12 bases. The germline V gene has CDR1 DFQATT and CDR2 SNEGSKA (reference sequence). The CDR3 coding sequence is TGCAGTGCTGACAGGGGACGGCAGTTCTTC. It translates to CSADRGRQFF.

This clone was seen just once. The chain combines TRBV7-2 with TRBJ2-5, with 14 bases lining up with TRBD2. CDR1 SGHTA and CDR2 FQGNSA come from the germline V gene. This CDR3 has 15 residues. V lost 8 bases to trimming and J lost 0 bases; unmatched junction nucleotides: 2. CDR3 in amino acids: CASGTSGGYQETQYF. The CDR3 DNA is TGTGCCAGCGGGACTAGCGGGGGTTACCAAGAGACCCAGTACTTC.

The V and J genes are TRBV6-2 or TRBV6-3 and TRBJ1-5; D is unresolved. This CDR3 region has 15 residues. The germline CDR1 and CDR2 sequences are MNHEY and SVGEGT. Trimming removed 2 bases at V and 2 bases at J, with 10 bases between. The CDR3 nucleotides read TGTGCCAGCAGTTACCCAACATGGCGCAATCAGCCCCAGCATTTT. This codes for CASSYPTWRNQPQHF.

Regarding this clone: Within the sample, other DNA sequences also encode this same CDR3. The chain links TRBV19 to TRBJ1-2; the D is unclear. With 3 bases removed from V and 5 bases from J, the gap between germline ends came to 10 bases. The CDR3 runs 13 residues. The germline V gene has CDR1 LNHDA and CDR2 SQIVND (reference sequence). Here the CDR3 reads CASSISEDYGYTF. The CDR3 bases are TGTGCCAGTAGTATCAGTGAGGATTATGGCTACACCTTC.

This clone was counted a few times. Other DNA sequences of this sample code for an identical CDR3. The chain is built from TRBV7-9 and TRBJ1-5, with D uncertain. Germline V gene sequence: CDR1 SEHNR, CDR2 FQNEAQ (reference sequence). Deletions cut 3 bases from V and 0 bases from J, with 9 bases between. This CDR3 has 15 residues. CDR3 loop: CASSFGGISNQPQHF. The CDR3 DNA is TGTGCCAGCAGCTTCGGAGGGATTAGCAATCAGCCCCAGCATTTT.

This CDR3 reads CASRPDRVYGYTF. CDR3 nucleotide sequence: TGTGCCAGCAGACCAGACAGAGTCTATGGCTACACCTTC. The rearrangement links TRBV7-9 to TRBJ1-2, with TRBD1 as a possible D gene (5 bases). The V and J ends lost 6 bases and 4 bases respectively, with 12 bases between them. This CDR3 spans 13 amino acids. Germline assignment: CDR1 SEHNR and CDR2 FQNEAQ (reference sequence).

The CDR3 DNA follows: TGTGCCAGTAGTACCTCAACAGGGAATTCACCCCTCCACTTT. Amino acid sequence: CASSTSTGNSPLHF. This chain connects TRBV19 to TRBJ1-6; a possible D gene is TRBD1 (6 bases). This CDR3 is 14 amino acids long. CDR1 is LNHDA, CDR2 SQIVND, per germline (reference sequence). Trimming left V 4 bases short and J 7 bases short, with 11 bases between.

This clone was picked up a small number of times. The chain uses TRBV2 and TRBJ2-5; D not resolved. Germline V CDR1 and CDR2: SNHLY, FYNNEI. V lost 6 bases, J lost 0 bases, and 5 bases lay in between. The CDR3 totals 12 residues. This CDR3 is CASRGDQETQYF. Here the CDR3 DNA reads TGTGCCAGCAGAGGAGACCAAGAGACCCAGTACTTC.

The rearrangement uses TRBV10-3 and TRBJ2-3, with D possibly TRBD1 on 6 matching bases. This CDR3 comprises 14 residues. Germline V gene lookup returns CDR1 ENHRY and CDR2 SYGVKD. Trimming removed 5 bases from V and 3 bases from J, with 12 bases in between. The CDR3 DNA follows: TGTGCCATCAGTTTCAGGGGATCGACAGATACGCAGTATTTT. Amino acid sequence: CAISFRGSTDTQYF.

The chain uses TRBV5-6 and TRBJ2-3; no definite D call. V was pared by 2 bases and J by 1 base, with 8 bases between. This CDR3 has 14 amino acids. CDR1 and CDR2 (germline): SGHDT, YYEEEE. The CDR3 coding sequence is TGTGCCAGCAGCTTACAAGGAGGCACAGATACGCAGTATTTT. This encodes CASSLQGGTDTQYF.

The chain couples TRBV12-3 or TRBV12-4 to TRBJ1-5; no definite D call. The CDR3 has 13 residues. Trimming removed 3 bases at V and 9 bases at J, with 12 bases between. CDR3 in DNA: TGTGCCAGCAGTTTCGATTCAGGTCTGCCCCAGCATTTT. Translated, it gives CASSFDSGLPQHF.

This sequence joins TRBV5-4 and TRBJ2-3, with unresolved D. Trimming removed 1 base at V and 2 bases at J, with 11 bases between. This CDR3 spans 15 amino acids. The germline V gene has CDR1 SGHNT and CDR2 YYREEE (reference sequence). The CDR3: CASSLTRLPTDTQYF. CDR3 sequence (DNA): TGTGCCAGCAGCTTGACCCGACTCCCCACAGATACGCAGTATTTT.

This clone came up once. The J gene is TRBJ1-5, the V gene TRBV7-8; 7 bases agree with TRBD1. Germline loops: CDR1 SGHVS, CDR2 FQNEAQ. With V trimmed by 1 base and J by 6 bases, 3 bases remained unmatched. The CDR3 totals 14 residues. The CDR3 sequence: CASSLVGGGQPQHF. The CDR3 DNA sequence: TGTGCCAGCAGCTTAGTAGGGGGCGGTCAGCCCCAGCATTTT.

V and J are TRBV4-1 and TRBJ1-4; D is uncertain. The CDR3 runs to 16 residues. With 4 bases removed from V and 7 bases from J, the gap between germline ends came to 19 bases. From germline, CDR1 is MGHRA and CDR2 YSYEKL. As DNA, the CDR3 is TGCGCCAGCAGCCTTGCTGGAGGAATACGAGGTGAAAAACTGTTTTTT. Residues: CASSLAGGIRGEKLFF.

The rearrangement links TRBV6-1 to TRBJ1-5; D is undetermined. V gave up 3 bases and J gave up 6 bases, with 12 bases separating them. This CDR3 region has 14 residues. In germline, CDR1 is MNHNS, CDR2 SASEGT. DNA of the CDR3: TGTGCCAGCAGTGATTGGGTAGTAGCTCAGCCCCAGCATTTT. It yields the protein CASSDWVVAQPQHF.

V and J are TRBV10-3 and TRBJ1-6, with 9 bases fitting TRBD1. V shed 4 bases, J shed 10 bases, and the junction held 8 bases outside the gene matches. The CDR3 is 15 amino acids. Looked up from germline, CDR1 is ENHRY and CDR2 is SYGVKD. As DNA, the CDR3 is TGTGCCATCAGTGGAGGGACAGGGATCGGGTCACCCCTCCACTTT. Protein product: CAISGGTGIGSPLHF.

The chain combines TRBV27 with TRBJ2-2; 8 nucleotides agree with TRBD1. The V gene end was trimmed by 8 bases and the J gene end by 6 bases; junction bases not matched to a gene: 2. CDR1 and CDR2 from the germline V gene are MNHEY and SMNVEV (reference sequence). The CDR3 sequence is 12 residues long. DNA for the CDR3: TGTGCCAGCGCGACAGGGGCCGGGGAGCTGTTTTTT. Its translation: CASATGAGELFF.

The rearrangement joins TRBV18 to TRBJ1-2, with a weak D call TRBD1 (5 bases). V lost 2 bases and J 3 bases, leaving 7 bases between the germline ends. The germline V gene has CDR1 KGHSH and CDR2 LQKENI. The CDR3 covers 13 residues. The CDR3 DNA is TGTGCCAGCTCACCAGACAGTGACTATGGCTACACCTTC. It is translated as CASSPDSDYGYTF. Full variable domain (missing parts from reference TRBV18 and TRBJ1-2): NAGVMQNPRHLVRRRGQEARLRCSPMKGHSHVYWYRQLPEEGLKFMVYLQKENIIDESGMPKERFSAEFPKEGPSILRIQQVVRGDSAAYFCASSPDSDYGYTFGSGTRLTVV.

This clone was seen more than once but under ten times. V is TRBV19 and J is TRBJ2-7; possibly TRBD2 for D (5 bases). The germline V gene has CDR1 LNHDA and CDR2 SQIVND (reference sequence). The CDR3 contains 14 residues. V gave up 3 bases and J gave up 0 bases, with 9 bases separating them. CDR3 sequence: CASSITGNSYEQYF. The CDR3 DNA is TGTGCCAGTAGTATTACCGGGAACTCCTACGAGCAGTACTTC.

The rearrangement links TRBV19 to TRBJ1-2, with 7 bases fitting TRBD1. Per germline, CDR1 LNHDA and CDR2 SQIVND (reference sequence). This CDR3 has 14 residues. With V trimmed by 3 bases and J by 3 bases, 4 bases remained unmatched. For the CDR3, the DNA is TGTGCCAGTAGTATTAGAGACAGGGACTATGGCTACACCTTC. Translated: CASSIRDRDYGYTF.

The rearrangement uses TRBV2 and TRBJ2-7; 10 nucleotides align to TRBD1. Germline values: CDR1 SNHLY, CDR2 FYNNEI. V dropped 6 bases and J dropped 2; count of bases not matched to a gene: 4. This CDR3 is built from 14 residues. This chain's CDR3 is CASRMDRGTYEQYF. The CDR3 DNA follows: TGTGCCAGCAGGATGGACAGGGGGACCTACGAGCAGTACTTC.

The gene calls are TRBV18 and TRBJ2-3; 14 bases align to TRBD2. J was trimmed by 2 bases and V by 5 bases; bases with no gene match: 3. The CDR3 length is 16 residues. The V gene's germline CDR1 is KGHSH and CDR2 LQKENI. The CDR3 DNA reads TGTGCCAGCTCAGCGACTAGCGGGGGGGCCACAGATACGCAGTATTTT. Residues: CASSATSGGATDTQYF.

This clone was counted once. DNA for the CDR3: TGTGCCTGGATCCCCACAAACACAGAAAAACTGTTTTTT. It translates to CAWIPTNTEKLFF. The V gene is TRBV30, the J gene TRBJ1-4; D gene unclear. The V and J ends lost 4 bases and 8 bases respectively, with 14 bases between them. The CDR3 consists of 13 residues. Germline CDR1 and CDR2: GTSNPN and SVGIG (reference sequence).

The chain joins TRBV25-1 to TRBJ1-1, with 8 positions matching TRBD1. The germline V gene encodes CDR1 MGHDK and CDR2 SYGVNS. There are 17 residues in the CDR3. With 2 bases clipped from V and 5 bases from J, the junction kept 13 bases outside the gene matches. The CDR3 sequence is CASSETRQGPRNTEAFF. CDR3 DNA sequence: TGTGCCAGCAGTGAAACGAGACAGGGGCCAAGAAATACTGAAGCTTTCTTT.

The rearrangement links TRBV2 to TRBJ2-1; D uncertain. The CDR3 runs to 13 residues. The germline CDR1 and CDR2 sequences are SNHLY and FYNNEI. Trimming removed 6 bases at V and 6 bases at J, with 12 bases between. The CDR3 bases are TGTGCCAGCAGATATCCTGGGCTCAATGAGCAGTTCTTC. Its protein is CASRYPGLNEQFF.

This clone was recorded once. The chain is built from TRBV11-2 and TRBJ1-4; 7 bases map to TRBD1. There are 15 residues in the CDR3. V trimming: 5 bases; J trimming: 4 bases; junction bases outside the gene matches: 7. Germline V gene lookup returns CDR1 SGHAT and CDR2 FQNNGV. CDR3 protein: CASSQRTGINEKLFF. DNA for the CDR3: TGTGCCAGCAGCCAAAGGACAGGCATTAATGAAAAACTGTTTTTT.

V is TRBV7-9 and J is TRBJ1-6; 7 bases fit TRBD1. The length of the CDR3 is 16 residues. The junction had 9 bases not matched to a gene; V was cut back by 2 bases and J by 8 bases. The germline gives CDR1 SEHNR, CDR2 FQNEAQ (reference sequence). The CDR3 loop is CASSLYPRDSHSPLHF. The CDR3, as DNA: TGTGCCAGCAGCTTATATCCGCGGGACAGCCATTCACCCCTCCACTTT. Looking up the rest from reference TRBV7-9 and TRBJ1-6 gives the full variable domain: DTGVSQNPRHKITKRGQNVTFRCDPISEHNRLYWYRQTLGQGPEFLTYFQNEAQLEKSRLLSDRFSAERPKGSFSTLEIQRTEQGDSAMYLCASSLYPRDSHSPLHFGNGTRLTVT.